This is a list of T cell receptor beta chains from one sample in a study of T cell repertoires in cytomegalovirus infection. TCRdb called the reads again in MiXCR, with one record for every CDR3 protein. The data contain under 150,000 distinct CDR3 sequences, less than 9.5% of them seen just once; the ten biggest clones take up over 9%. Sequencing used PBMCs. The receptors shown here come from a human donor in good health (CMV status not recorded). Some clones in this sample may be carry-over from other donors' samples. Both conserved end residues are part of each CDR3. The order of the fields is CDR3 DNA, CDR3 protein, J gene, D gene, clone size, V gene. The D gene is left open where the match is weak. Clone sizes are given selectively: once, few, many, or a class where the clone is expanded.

cdr3_nt: TGTGCCAGCAGCTTACTAGGAGGGTCCTACAATGAGCAGTTCTTC; cdr3_aa: CASSLLGGSYNEQFF; j_call: TRBJ2-1; d_call: .; clone_size: many; v_call: TRBV7-3
cdr3_nt: TGTGCCAGCAGCCCAGGAGGGACTCCTGTCAAAAACATTCAGTACTTC; cdr3_aa: CASSPGGTPVKNIQYF; j_call: TRBJ2-4; d_call: .; clone_size: .; v_call: TRBV9
cdr3_nt: TGCAGCGCGGCGGCGGGGGGAAAGACTGAAGCTTTCTTT; cdr3_aa: CSAAAGGKTEAFF; j_call: TRBJ1-1; d_call: .; clone_size: many; v_call: TRBV29-1
cdr3_nt: TGTGCCAGCAGTTCGTTGGGGATGGAAGCTTTCTTT; cdr3_aa: CASSSLGMEAFF; j_call: TRBJ1-1; d_call: .; clone_size: few; v_call: TRBV12-3/TRBV12-4
cdr3_nt: TGTGCCAGCACTACACACGGCTATGGCTACACCTTC; cdr3_aa: CASTTHGYGYTF; j_call: TRBJ1-2; d_call: .; clone_size: many; v_call: TRBV28
cdr3_nt: TGTGCCAGCAGCTCTGGCAGGCGGGGGGGGTCGGGCGAGCAGTACTTC; cdr3_aa: CASSSGRRGGSGEQYF; j_call: TRBJ2-7; d_call: TRBD2; clone_size: many; v_call: TRBV11-2
cdr3_nt: TGTGCCAGCAGCCAACCTGACAAGGAGGTTACTGAAGCTTTCTTT; cdr3_aa: CASSQPDKEVTEAFF; j_call: TRBJ1-1; d_call: .; clone_size: many; v_call: TRBV4-2
cdr3_nt: TGTGCCAGCTCACCACCCAGCCAAGAGACCCAGTACTTC; cdr3_aa: CASSPPSQETQYF; j_call: TRBJ2-5; d_call: .; clone_size: .; v_call: TRBV18
cdr3_nt: TGTGCCAGCAGTGAAGCGCTAGGACTAGTGAAAAACATTCAGTACTTC; cdr3_aa: CASSEALGLVKNIQYF; j_call: TRBJ2-4; d_call: TRBD2; clone_size: many; v_call: TRBV2
cdr3_nt: TGTGCCAGCAGCAGACGGACAGGGGGCTCCTACAATGAGCAGTTCTTC; cdr3_aa: CASSRRTGGSYNEQFF; j_call: TRBJ2-1; d_call: TRBD1; clone_size: few; v_call: TRBV3-1
cdr3_nt: TGTGCCAGCAGCTTGCCCGGTGATGGAGAAAAACTGTTTTTT; cdr3_aa: CASSLPGDGEKLFF; j_call: TRBJ1-4; d_call: .; clone_size: many; v_call: TRBV5-4
cdr3_nt: TGTGCCAGTAGTATCGCAAACTCCTACGAGCAGTACTTC; cdr3_aa: CASSIANSYEQYF; j_call: TRBJ2-7; d_call: .; clone_size: many; v_call: TRBV19
cdr3_nt: TGTGCCAGCAGCCTTTTAAGCGGGACTAGCACAGATACGCAGTATTTT; cdr3_aa: CASSLLSGTSTDTQYF; j_call: TRBJ2-3; d_call: TRBD2; clone_size: many; v_call: TRBV14
cdr3_nt: TGTGCCAGCAGCCAAGGGCCTAGCGGGGGGTCTAGCACAGATACGCAGTATTTT; cdr3_aa: CASSQGPSGGSSTDTQYF; j_call: TRBJ2-3; d_call: TRBD2; clone_size: few; v_call: TRBV4-1
cdr3_nt: TGCAGTGCTAGCACTGGAGAGACCCAGTACTTC; cdr3_aa: CSASTGETQYF; j_call: TRBJ2-5; d_call: .; clone_size: .; v_call: TRBV20-1
cdr3_nt: TGTGCCAGCAGCTTAGATCCCCGCGCAGGGAGCTCAGGGGAGCAGTACTTC; cdr3_aa: CASSLDPRAGSSGEQYF; j_call: TRBJ2-7; d_call: .; clone_size: many; v_call: TRBV11-2
cdr3_nt: TGTGCCAGCAGTTTTAGTAGCGGGGGGATGGGCTCCTACAATGAGCAGTTCTTC; cdr3_aa: CASSFSSGGMGSYNEQFF; j_call: TRBJ2-1; d_call: TRBD2; clone_size: many; v_call: TRBV28
cdr3_nt: TGTGCCAGCAGCGCCACCGGGACTAGCGCTGTTCAAGAGACCCAGTACTTC; cdr3_aa: CASSATGTSAVQETQYF; j_call: TRBJ2-5; d_call: TRBD2; clone_size: many; v_call: TRBV7-6
cdr3_nt: TGCAGCGTTCGATACACCACAGGGGAGTTTAGTGGCTACACCTTC; cdr3_aa: CSVRYTTGEFSGYTF; j_call: TRBJ1-2; d_call: TRBD1; clone_size: many; v_call: TRBV29-1
cdr3_nt: TGTGCCAGCAGTCCCCAGGGGGATATCGGGGAGCTGTTTTTT; cdr3_aa: CASSPQGDIGELFF; j_call: TRBJ2-2; d_call: TRBD1; clone_size: many; v_call: TRBV12-3/TRBV12-4
cdr3_nt: TGCGCCAGCAGCGCGGGGGGGGGTCTCTCCCCTACCGAGCAGTACTTC; cdr3_aa: CASSAGGGLSPTEQYF; j_call: TRBJ2-7; d_call: TRBD2; clone_size: many; v_call: TRBV5-1
cdr3_nt: TGCAGTGTTAGCCCCCCGGGGGGAGAGCAGTTCTTC; cdr3_aa: CSVSPPGGEQFF; j_call: TRBJ2-1; d_call: TRBD2; clone_size: few; v_call: TRBV20-1
cdr3_nt: TGTGCCAGCAGCCAGGGCGGACAGGGGAGGGAAAAACTGTTTTTT; cdr3_aa: CASSQGGQGREKLFF; j_call: TRBJ1-4; d_call: TRBD1; clone_size: many; v_call: TRBV7-2
cdr3_nt: TGTGCCAGCAGTTTTAGGACAGGGGTGTCTGGGGCCAACGTCCTGACTTTC; cdr3_aa: CASSFRTGVSGANVLTF; j_call: TRBJ2-6; d_call: TRBD1; clone_size: few; v_call: TRBV12-3/TRBV12-4
cdr3_nt: TGTGCCAGCATCCTGACTAGCGGGGCCAATGAGCAGTTCTTC; cdr3_aa: CASILTSGANEQFF; j_call: TRBJ2-1; d_call: TRBD2; clone_size: many; v_call: TRBV2
cdr3_nt: TGTGCCAGCAGCTCGCGGCAAGCGGGGGGGCCCGGGGAGCTGTTTTTT; cdr3_aa: CASSSRQAGGPGELFF; j_call: TRBJ2-2; d_call: TRBD2; clone_size: many; v_call: TRBV7-2
cdr3_nt: TGCGCCAGCAGCGATGGCAAGTGGCCGAACACTGAAGCTTTCTTT; cdr3_aa: CASSDGKWPNTEAFF; j_call: TRBJ1-1; d_call: .; clone_size: many; v_call: TRBV5-1
cdr3_nt: TGTGCCAGCAGACGCGGACCCCTCCAAGGGACCCAGTACTTC; cdr3_aa: CASRRGPLQGTQYF; j_call: TRBJ2-5; d_call: .; clone_size: many; v_call: TRBV12-3/TRBV12-4
cdr3_nt: TGTGCCAGCAGCCCCCTATCCGGACAGGGAGGTGTCTACGAGCAGTACTTC; cdr3_aa: CASSPLSGQGGVYEQYF; j_call: TRBJ2-7; d_call: TRBD1; clone_size: many; v_call: TRBV14
cdr3_nt: TGCAGTGCTAGGGATTACAGGGCCGGGGACAATCAGCCCCAGCATTTT; cdr3_aa: CSARDYRAGDNQPQHF; j_call: TRBJ1-5; d_call: .; clone_size: many; v_call: TRBV20-1
cdr3_nt: TGTGCCAGCAGCTCTTTAGGAGATACGCAGTATTTT; cdr3_aa: CASSSLGDTQYF; j_call: TRBJ2-3; d_call: .; clone_size: many; v_call: TRBV7-8
cdr3_nt: TGTGCCAGCACCCCGACAGAGAAGAACAATGAGCAGTTCTTC; cdr3_aa: CASTPTEKNNEQFF; j_call: TRBJ2-1; d_call: .; clone_size: many; v_call: TRBV12-3/TRBV12-4
cdr3_nt: TGCAGTGCTAGAGACCTAGACGGGGGACGGGAGACCCAGTACTTC; cdr3_aa: CSARDLDGGRETQYF; j_call: TRBJ2-5; d_call: .; clone_size: .; v_call: TRBV20-1
cdr3_nt: TGTGCCAGCAGTTTAGCGGGCAGGAGGAACACTGAAGCTTTCTTT; cdr3_aa: CASSLAGRRNTEAFF; j_call: TRBJ1-1; d_call: .; clone_size: many; v_call: TRBV12-3/TRBV12-4
cdr3_nt: TGTGCCAGCAGCCTTCGACGGGAAGCCTACGAGCAGTACTTC; cdr3_aa: CASSLRREAYEQYF; j_call: TRBJ2-7; d_call: .; clone_size: many; v_call: TRBV28
cdr3_nt: TGTGCCAGCAGCTCCCGGACAGGGGCGAACACCGGGGAGCTGTTTTTT; cdr3_aa: CASSSRTGANTGELFF; j_call: TRBJ2-2; d_call: TRBD1; clone_size: many; v_call: TRBV7-6
cdr3_nt: TGTGCCAGCAGCTTAACCGGGACAGGACGTAACTATGGCTACACCTTC; cdr3_aa: CASSLTGTGRNYGYTF; j_call: TRBJ1-2; d_call: TRBD1; clone_size: many; v_call: TRBV13
cdr3_nt: TGTGCCAGCGGTTTAAATAGCGGGGTGCACGAGCAGTACTTC; cdr3_aa: CASGLNSGVHEQYF; j_call: TRBJ2-7; d_call: TRBD2; clone_size: many; v_call: TRBV27
cdr3_nt: TGTGCCAGCAGTCTGAACAGGGTAGAGAACACTGAAGCTTTCTTT; cdr3_aa: CASSLNRVENTEAFF; j_call: TRBJ1-1; d_call: .; clone_size: many; v_call: TRBV6-1
cdr3_nt: TGTGCCAGCAGTCGGGCTGGGGTGTACACTGAAGCTTTCTTT; cdr3_aa: CASSRAGVYTEAFF; j_call: TRBJ1-1; d_call: .; clone_size: many; v_call: TRBV28
cdr3_nt: TGCAGTGCTAGAGATCCAGTCGGGGACTACACAGATACGCAGTATTTT; cdr3_aa: CSARDPVGDYTDTQYF; j_call: TRBJ2-3; d_call: TRBD2; clone_size: many; v_call: TRBV20-1
cdr3_nt: TGTGCCACCAGCGCCGCAGGGGGTTCTGGCTACACCTTC; cdr3_aa: CATSAAGGSGYTF; j_call: TRBJ1-2; d_call: TRBD1; clone_size: .; v_call: TRBV15
cdr3_nt: TGCAGTGCTTGGACGCGGACAGGGGGTTTCATTGGGGCCAACGTCCTGACTTTC; cdr3_aa: CSAWTRTGGFIGANVLTF; j_call: TRBJ2-6; d_call: TRBD1; clone_size: .; v_call: TRBV20-1
cdr3_nt: TGTGCCAGCAGTGTCTCTTGGGGGGTCAATGAGCAGTTCTTC; cdr3_aa: CASSVSWGVNEQFF; j_call: TRBJ2-1; d_call: .; clone_size: many; v_call: TRBV12-3/TRBV12-4
cdr3_nt: TGTGCCAGCAGCCTAAGGGACAGATATTCACCCCTCCACTTT; cdr3_aa: CASSLRDRYSPLHF; j_call: TRBJ1-6; d_call: TRBD1; clone_size: many; v_call: TRBV14
cdr3_nt: TGTGCCAGCAGTACGGCGGGACCCTCCCATAATTCACCCCTCCACTTT; cdr3_aa: CASSTAGPSHNSPLHF; j_call: TRBJ1-6; d_call: .; clone_size: many; v_call: TRBV12-3/TRBV12-4
cdr3_nt: TGTGCCAGCAGCCCGGGACAGGTAACGATTGAGCAGTTCTTC; cdr3_aa: CASSPGQVTIEQFF; j_call: TRBJ2-1; d_call: TRBD1; clone_size: many; v_call: TRBV11-2
cdr3_nt: TGTGCCAGCACCCCCGGACAGGACTTCAATCAGCCCCAGCATTTT; cdr3_aa: CASTPGQDFNQPQHF; j_call: TRBJ1-5; d_call: TRBD1; clone_size: many; v_call: TRBV7-2